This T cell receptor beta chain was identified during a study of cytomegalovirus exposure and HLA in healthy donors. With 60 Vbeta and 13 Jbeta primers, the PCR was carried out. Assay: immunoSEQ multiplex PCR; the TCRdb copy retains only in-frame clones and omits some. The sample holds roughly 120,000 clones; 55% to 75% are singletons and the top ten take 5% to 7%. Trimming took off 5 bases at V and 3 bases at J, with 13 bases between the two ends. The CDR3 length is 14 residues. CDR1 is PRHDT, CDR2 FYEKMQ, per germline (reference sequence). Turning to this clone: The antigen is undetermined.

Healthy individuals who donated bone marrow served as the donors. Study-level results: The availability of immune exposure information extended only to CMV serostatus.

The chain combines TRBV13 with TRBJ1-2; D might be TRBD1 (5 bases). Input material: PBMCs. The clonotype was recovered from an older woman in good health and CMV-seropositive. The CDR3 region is CASSAREFYYGYTF. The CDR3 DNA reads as TGTGCCAGCAGCGCCAGGGAATTCTACTATGGCTACACCTTC.